These 13 T cell receptor beta chains share one sample of origin, sequenced in a study of T cell responses to AZD1222 COVID-19 vaccine (dated by TCRdb to about 2021). Libraries were prepared through the immunoSEQ multiplex PCR assay. The immuneACCESS repertoire file appears here via TCRdb, limited to in-frame rearrangements. These files lack a portion of the clones; in checked studies, under half of the deficit traces to unresolved V genes, and the cause of the others is not known. This sample is represented by 150,000 or so clones; roughly nine tenths of them were singletons. The ten largest make up approximately 2% of the sample. Per the publication, the time point label means: baseline before first vaccination. The specimen was peripheral blood, collected on day 0 of AZD1222 vaccination. All receptors come from an adult in good health.

This sequence joins TRBV10-3 and TRBJ1-1; tentative D call: TRBD1 (6 bases). This CDR3 is built from 11 residues. From germline, CDR1 is ENHRY and CDR2 SYGVKD. V was cut by 1 base and J by 10 bases, with 7 bases left in between. CDR3 nucleotide sequence: TGTGCCATCAGTGAGTTGGGGGCAGCTTTCTTT. Translating gives CAISELGAAFF.

The rearrangement links TRBV6-2 or TRBV6-3 to TRBJ1-2; no firm D call. Germline V CDR1 and CDR2: MNHEY, SVGEGT. Trimming pared 3 bases from V and 3 bases from J, leaving 11 bases between. This CDR3 is 14 amino acids long. CDR3 loop: CASSYTGSDYGYTF. CDR3 DNA: TGTGCCAGCAGTTATACCGGGAGCGACTATGGCTACACCTTC.

The chain has TRBV18 and TRBJ1-5; tentative D call: TRBD1 (6 bases). CDR1 and CDR2 (germline): KGHSH, LQKENI. The CDR3 is 17 residues long. Trimming pared 2 bases from V and 7 bases from J, leaving 21 bases between. CDR3: CASSPSRQESWVQPQHF. DNA of the CDR3: TGTGCCAGCTCACCAAGTAGACAGGAATCATGGGTACAGCCCCAGCATTTT.

V and J are TRBV29-1 and TRBJ1-4; D is ambiguous. Trimming took 4 bases from V and 8 from J, leaving 8 bases between them. Germline loops: CDR1 SQVTM, CDR2 ANQGSEA. CDR3 length: 11 residues. This chain's CDR3 is CSVVTREKLFF. DNA for the CDR3: TGCAGCGTTGTTACAAGGGAAAAACTGTTTTTT.

The chain has TRBV15 and TRBJ1-2; possibly TRBD1 for D (5 bases). Germline V gene sequence: CDR1 LNHNV, CDR2 YYDKDF (reference sequence). V was trimmed by 3 bases and J by 6 bases, leaving 20 bases between them. The CDR3 has 16 residues. The CDR3 nucleotides are TGTGCCACCAGCAGTAGGACATTAGGCCCGAGGGATGGCTACACCTTC. This gives the protein CATSSRTLGPRDGYTF.

The chain combines TRBV28 with TRBJ1-5; D gene ambiguous. This CDR3 contains 15 residues. V was trimmed by 3 bases and J by 0 bases, leaving 9 bases between them. The germline V gene has CDR1 MDHEN and CDR2 SYDVKM. The CDR3 DNA reads TGTGCCAGCAGTTTTAGTGAATATAGCAATCAGCCCCAGCATTTT. It specifies CASSFSEYSNQPQHF. Drawing the rest from reference TRBV28 and TRBJ1-5, the complete variable domain is DVKVTQSSRYLVKRTGEKVFLECVQDMDHENMFWYRQDPGLGLRLIYFSYDVKMKEKGDIPEGYSVSREKKERFSLILESASTNQTSMYLCASSFSEYSNQPQHFGDGTRLSIL.

The genes are TRBV6-5 and TRBJ1-1, with a possible D match to TRBD1 (5 bases). V lost 7 bases and J lost 4, with 13 bases in between. The CDR3 loop spans 13 amino acids. The germline CDR1 and CDR2 sequences are MNHEY and SVGAGI. CDR3 nucleotides: TGTGCCAGCACCCGGGGGGGGGTCACTGAAGCTTTCTTT. This gives the protein CASTRGGVTEAFF.

This clone has a single count. This CDR3 reads CASTLNPLNTEAFF. CDR3 sequence (DNA): TGTGCCAGCACCCTCAATCCCCTGAACACTGAAGCTTTCTTT. V gene TRBV28 combines with J gene TRBJ1-1; the D is unclear. There are 14 residues in the CDR3. The germline V gene encodes CDR1 MDHEN and CDR2 SYDVKM. Trimming pared 7 bases from V and 0 bases from J, leaving 12 bases between.

The chain combines TRBV10-3 with TRBJ2-5; D uncertain. From germline, CDR1 is ENHRY and CDR2 SYGVKD. The CDR3 has 17 amino acids. Trimming left V 3 bases short and J 4 bases short, with 21 bases between. CDR3 sequence reads: CAISDFLTLQTGETQYF. The CDR3 nucleotides read TGTGCCATCAGTGACTTCTTGACTCTCCAAACCGGAGAGACCCAGTACTTC.

The rearrangement uses TRBV11-2 and TRBJ1-2; 7 bases are shared with TRBD1. This CDR3 has 16 residues. Unmatched junction bases numbered 8, after V lost 0 bases and J lost 4 bases. Germline CDR1 SGHAT, CDR2 FQNNGV. The CDR3 nucleotides read TGTGCCAGCAGCTTAGACGCCCCGGGACAGCTCTATGGCTACACCTTC. It translates to CASSLDAPGQLYGYTF.

Only one count was recorded for this clone. The rearrangement joins TRBV10-3 to TRBJ2-7; TRBD2 agrees at 11 bases. Per the germline V gene, CDR1 is ENHRY and CDR2 is SYGVKD. The trim removed 2 bases at V and 5 bases at J, leaving 11 bases unmatched. The CDR3 contains 17 residues. The CDR3 reads CAISEPSQLAGAHEQYF. CDR3 in DNA: TGTGCCATCAGTGAGCCCTCCCAACTAGCGGGAGCCCACGAGCAGTACTTC.

This chain uses TRBV4-3 with TRBJ2-1; the match to TRBD2 covers 12 bases. The germline V gene has CDR1 LGHNA and CDR2 YSLEER. Losses at the gene ends were 3 bases for V and 8 bases for J; bases not matched to a gene: 14. The CDR3 is 18 amino acids. The CDR3 nucleotides are TGCGCCAGCAGCCACGCCACTACCCTAGCGGGGGGGCGCTATGAGCAGTTCTTC. Its protein product is CASSHATTLAGGRYEQFF.

The chain joins TRBV5-4 to TRBJ2-1; 9 bases map to TRBD1. CDR1 is SGHNT and CDR2 is YYREEE in the germline V gene (reference sequence). The CDR3 runs 15 residues. Unmatched junction bases numbered 10, after V lost 4 bases and J lost 8 bases. DNA of the CDR3: TGTGCCAGCAGCCTCCGGGACAGGGCGTTGCATGAGCAGTTCTTC. This sequence encodes CASSLRDRALHEQFF. Supplemented by reference TRBV5-4 and TRBJ2-1, the full variable domain reads ETGVTQSPTHLIKTRGQQVTLRCSSQSGHNTVSWYQQALGQGPQFIFQYYREEENGRGNFPPRFSGLQFPNYSSELNVNALELDDSALYLCASSLRDRALHEQFFGPGTRLTVL.